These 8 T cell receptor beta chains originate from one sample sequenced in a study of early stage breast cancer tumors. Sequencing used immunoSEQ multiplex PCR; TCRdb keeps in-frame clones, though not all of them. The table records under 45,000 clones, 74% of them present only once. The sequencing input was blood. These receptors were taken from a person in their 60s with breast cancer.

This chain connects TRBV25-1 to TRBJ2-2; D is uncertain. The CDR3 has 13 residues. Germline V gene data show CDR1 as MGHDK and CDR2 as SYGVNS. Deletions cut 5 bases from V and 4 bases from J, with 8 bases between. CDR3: CASSPEVTGELFF. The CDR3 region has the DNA TGTGCCAGCAGTCCCGAGGTCACCGGGGAGCTGTTTTTT. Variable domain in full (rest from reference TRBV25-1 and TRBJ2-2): EADIYQTPRYLVIGTGKKITLECSQTMGHDKMYWYQQDPGMELHLIHYSYGVNSTEKGDLSSESTVSRIRTEHFPLTLESARPSHTSQYLCASSPEVTGELFFGEGSRLTVL.

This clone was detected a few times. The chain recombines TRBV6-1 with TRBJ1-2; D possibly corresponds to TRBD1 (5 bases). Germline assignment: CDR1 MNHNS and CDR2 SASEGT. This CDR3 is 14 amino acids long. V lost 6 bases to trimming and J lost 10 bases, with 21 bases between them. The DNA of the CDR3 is TGTGCCAGCAGGGACTCGCAGGGTAGGGATCTCTACACCTTC. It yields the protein CASRDSQGRDLYTF.

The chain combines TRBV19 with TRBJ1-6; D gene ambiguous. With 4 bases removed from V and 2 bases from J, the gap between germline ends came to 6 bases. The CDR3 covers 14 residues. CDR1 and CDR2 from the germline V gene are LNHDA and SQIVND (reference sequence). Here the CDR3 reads CASSRGTYNSPLHF. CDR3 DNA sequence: TGTGCCAGTAGTAGGGGTACCTATAATTCACCCCTCCACTTT.

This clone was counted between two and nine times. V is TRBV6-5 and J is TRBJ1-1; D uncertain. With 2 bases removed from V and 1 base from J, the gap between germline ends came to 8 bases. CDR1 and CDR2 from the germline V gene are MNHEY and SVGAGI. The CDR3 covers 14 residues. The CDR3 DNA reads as TGTGCCAGCAGTTACCCGGGTGGGAACACTGAAGCTTTCTTT. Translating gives CASSYPGGNTEAFF.

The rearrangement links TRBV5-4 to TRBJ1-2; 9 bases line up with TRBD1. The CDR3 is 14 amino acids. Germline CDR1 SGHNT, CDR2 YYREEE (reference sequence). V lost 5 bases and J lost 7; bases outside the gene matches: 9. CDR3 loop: CASRQSGTGLGYTF. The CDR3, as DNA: TGTGCCAGCAGGCAGTCCGGGACAGGGCTTGGCTACACCTTC.

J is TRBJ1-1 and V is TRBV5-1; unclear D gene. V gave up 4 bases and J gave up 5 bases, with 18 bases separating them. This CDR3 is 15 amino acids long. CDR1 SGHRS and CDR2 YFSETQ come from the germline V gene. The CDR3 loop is CASSVGPRARTEAFF. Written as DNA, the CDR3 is TGCGCCAGCAGCGTTGGACCCCGGGCAAGGACTGAAGCTTTCTTT.

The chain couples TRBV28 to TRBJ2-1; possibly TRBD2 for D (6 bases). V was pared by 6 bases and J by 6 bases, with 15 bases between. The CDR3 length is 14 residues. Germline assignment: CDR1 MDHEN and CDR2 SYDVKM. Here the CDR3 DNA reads TGTGCCAGCAGCGGGACTCCCCGGTTCAATGAGCAGTTCTTC. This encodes CASSGTPRFNEQFF. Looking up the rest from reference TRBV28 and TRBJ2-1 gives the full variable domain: DVKVTQSSRYLVKRTGEKVFLECVQDMDHENMFWYRQDPGLGLRLIYFSYDVKMKEKGDIPEGYSVSREKKERFSLILESASTNQTSMYLCASSGTPRFNEQFFGPGTRLTVL.

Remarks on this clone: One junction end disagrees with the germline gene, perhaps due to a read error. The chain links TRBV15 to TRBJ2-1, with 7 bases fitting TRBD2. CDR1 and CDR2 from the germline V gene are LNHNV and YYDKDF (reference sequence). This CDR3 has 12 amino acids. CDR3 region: CATSRVGGSGVF. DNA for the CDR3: TGTGCCACCAGCAGAGTAGGCGGGAGCGGGGTCTTC.